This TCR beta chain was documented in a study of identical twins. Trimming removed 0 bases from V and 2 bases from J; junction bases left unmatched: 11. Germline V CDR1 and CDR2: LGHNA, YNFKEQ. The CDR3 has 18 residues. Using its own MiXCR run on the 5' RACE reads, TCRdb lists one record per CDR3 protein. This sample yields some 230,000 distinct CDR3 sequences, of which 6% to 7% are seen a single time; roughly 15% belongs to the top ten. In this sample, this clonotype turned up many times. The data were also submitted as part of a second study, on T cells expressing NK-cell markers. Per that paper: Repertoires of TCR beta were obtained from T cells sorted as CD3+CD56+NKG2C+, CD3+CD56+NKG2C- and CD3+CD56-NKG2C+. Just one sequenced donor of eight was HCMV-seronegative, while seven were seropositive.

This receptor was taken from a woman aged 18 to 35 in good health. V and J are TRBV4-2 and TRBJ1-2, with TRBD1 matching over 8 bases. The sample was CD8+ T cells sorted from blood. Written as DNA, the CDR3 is TGTGCCAGCAGCCAAGATGAAGTACGGACAGGGACCAACTATGGCTACACCTTC. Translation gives CASSQDEVRTGTNYGYTF.